This T cell receptor (beta chain) was profiled in a study of CD8 T cells in ankylosing spondylitis. This clonotype was seen a few times. Its antigen is currently unknown. V was shortened by 7 bases and J by 6 bases, with 19 bases between the two germline ends. Germline V CDR1 and CDR2: DFQATT, SNEGSKA (reference sequence). The CDR3 contains 13 residues. Study-wide points: Earlier work had already found some motif variants in reactive arthritis synovial fluid and blood. The study identified a TCR beta motif of eight highly homologous variants that appeared characteristic of ankylosing spondylitis blood.

MiXCR was run by TCRdb on the 5' RACE reads, yielding one entry per CDR3 protein. Of about 840,000 distinct CDR3 sequences in the sample, about an eighth were seen once. The chain uses TRBV20-1 and TRBJ2-7; no firm D call. Sequencing was performed on blood, either unsorted or a sorted T cell fraction (not recorded which). This TCR was recovered from a male donor with ankylosing spondylitis. CDR3 coding DNA: TGCAGTGATGGGATGGCAGTCCCTGGCGAGCAGTACTTC. Translation gives CSDGMAVPGEQYF.